This T cell receptor beta chain was sequenced for a study of blood T cell repertoires in COVID-19 (dated by TCRdb to 2020 to 2022). Background on the whole study: The collaborator samples originated in the United States, Italy and Spain and spanned the acute and convalescent phases of COVID-19. The sample metadata nearly always contained a de-identified subject ID, COVID-19 status, age in years and sex. The repertoires were released in a freely available public database intended as a resource for research on the immune response to SARS-CoV-2. HLA class I and class II types, where available, came from metadata supplied by the sample provider rather than from assay-based typing. The material from the prospective study consisted of cDNA or gDNA derived from T cells, B-cell-depleted T cells, or PBMCs. The dataset comprised deeply sampled blood TCRbeta repertoires from subjects exposed to, actively infected with, or recovered from COVID-19. Samples were obtained from the ongoing ImmuneRACE study (first 160 participants) and from about 1,300 subjects provided by 6 global collaborators. Here is what the overall study found, with its caveats: The quantity of clinical and demographic metadata differed by source and by participant and was supplied without curation.

Whole blood was collected in K2EDTA tubes by collaborating institutions according to the institutions' own protocols. For TCRbeta analysis, collaborators shipped samples in one of three forms: frozen whole blood, isolated PBMCs, or DNA extracted from either of those sample types. On this clone itself: The antigen this receptor binds is unknown. It has no much larger one-base neighbor in the sample; base qualities were not kept.

TCRbeta CDR3 regions were amplified from genomic DNA by means of the immunoSEQ Assay, a bias-controlled multiplex PCR. The paper's processing steps were these. Within the assay, amplification of reference gene primers was used to estimate how many nucleated cells each sample contained. To quantify the absolute abundance of each unique TCRbeta CDR3 rearrangement, sequence reads were collapsed and filtered. For each sample, productive Simpson clonality was calculated as the square root of Simpson's diversity index across productive rearrangements. Here the immuneACCESS table is served through TCRdb, limited to in-frame sequences with V and J called. Missing clones are a known gap in these copies; in checked studies unresolved V genes cover under half, and the rest lacks a known reason. Clone size and V and J calls were adopted from that table, with D and trimming inferred from the DNA. The sample table contains about 56,000 clones; only one count was recorded for roughly 86% of them. The ten biggest clones cover roughly 8% of the sample.

Taken from cysteine to phenylalanine, the CDR3 has 16 residues. Only CDR3 DNA remains: 48 bases, in frame from the first base. V ends up 2 bases short and J 6 bases short, with an unmatched junction base count of 13. The germline V gene (reference sequence) provides CDR1 LGHDT and CDR2 YNNKEL. This TCR derives from a woman older than 75 with acute or convalescent COVID-19. Recombination joined TRBV3-1 (or the pseudogene TRBV3-2) with TRBJ2-7; a stretch of 7 junction bases matches TRBD1. Material for sequencing was peripheral blood. The CDR3 region has the sequence CASSQRGPQGISEQYF. The DNA sequence is given as TGTGCCAGCAGCCAAAGGGGGCCGCAGGGTATAAGCGAGCAGTACTTC.